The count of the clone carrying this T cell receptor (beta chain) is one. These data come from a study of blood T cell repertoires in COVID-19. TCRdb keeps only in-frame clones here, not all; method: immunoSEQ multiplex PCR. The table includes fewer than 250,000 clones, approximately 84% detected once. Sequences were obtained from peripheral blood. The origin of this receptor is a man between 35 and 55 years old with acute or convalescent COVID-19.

The CDR3 region has the DNA TGTGCCAGCTCAGCTACTAGCGGGGGGCCAATGAAGCAGTTCTTC. This encodes CASSATSGGPMKQFF. V usage is TRBV18 and J usage is TRBJ2-1; 12 bases are shared with TRBD2. Trimming cost V 5 bases and J 11 bases; bases outside gene matches: 10. Germline CDR1 reads KGHSH; CDR2 reads LQKENI. This CDR3 is 15 amino acids long.